Each of the 30 T cell receptor beta chains below was sequenced from the same sample in a study of cytomegalovirus exposure and HLA in healthy donors. Researchers ran the PCR with 60 Vbeta and 13 Jbeta primers. Profiling relied on immunoSEQ multiplex PCR, and the TCRdb table lists in-frame clones only, not all of them. The profile shows roughly 200,000 clones, around 78% of them singletons. The sample was PBMCs. The origin of the receptors is a woman in her twenties or thirties in good health and CMV-seropositive.

The chain is built from TRBV28 and TRBJ2-5; 7 positions agree with TRBD1. The end of the DNA is better explained by TRBJ2-7, so the J call may be wrong. CDR3 length: 14 amino acids. Germline CDR1 and CDR2: MDHEN and SYDVKM. The CDR3 nucleotides are TGTGCCAGCAGTCGGACAGGTCCCACCTACGAGCAGTACTTC. Residues: CASSRTGPTYEQYF.

This clone appeared a single time. The chain has TRBV6-6 and TRBJ1-6; TRBD1 matches at 7 bases. Germline V gene lookup returns CDR1 MNHNY and CDR2 SVGAGI (reference sequence). This CDR3 region has 16 residues. V dropped 5 bases and J dropped 4; count of bases not matched to a gene: 8. The CDR3 protein is CASSTGQNTYNSPLHF. The CDR3 DNA sequence: TGTGCCAGCAGTACGGGACAGAACACTTATAATTCACCCCTCCACTTT.

The CDR3 nucleotides are TGTGCCAGCAGTGTAGGACAGCCCCCGACTGATGGCTACACCTTC. It codes for CASSVGQPPTDGYTF. This sequence joins TRBV6-1 and TRBJ1-2; D is perhaps TRBD1 (6 bases). Trimming removed 4 bases at V and 6 bases at J, with 18 bases between. Germline V gene lookup returns CDR1 MNHNS and CDR2 SASEGT. CDR3 length equals 15 residues.

This clone was recorded a few times. This rearrangement joins TRBV5-6 to TRBJ1-2; the D is unclear. The CDR3 is 16 residues long. Trimming took 1 base from V and 2 from J, leaving 15 bases between them. Germline V lookup: CDR1 SGHDT, CDR2 YYEEEE. The CDR3 DNA sequence: TGTGCCAGCAGCTTGAAAGCAGGAACGGTAAACTATGGCTACACCTTC. Amino acid sequence: CASSLKAGTVNYGYTF.

CDR3 region: CASAGTDSYEQYF. In DNA form, the CDR3 reads TGTGCCAGCGCCGGGACAGATTCATACGAGCAGTACTTC. The chain combines TRBV18 with TRBJ2-7; 7 bases line up with TRBD1. This CDR3 spans 13 amino acids. V lost 8 bases and J lost 4; bases outside the gene matches: 8. Germline assignment: CDR1 KGHSH and CDR2 LQKENI.

The V gene is TRBV7-2, the J gene TRBJ2-7, with D possibly matching TRBD2 (6 bases). The V gene's germline CDR1 is SGHTA and CDR2 FQGNSA. This CDR3 has 15 amino acids. The V gene lost 6 bases and the J gene lost 0 bases, with 15 bases spanning the gap. The CDR3 DNA follows: TGTGCCAGCAGGGCGGGGATCGTCGCCTCCTACGAGCAGTACTTC. This translates into CASRAGIVASYEQYF.

The chain combines TRBV12-5 with TRBJ2-2, with TRBD1 identical over 9 bases. The CDR3 is 17 amino acids. J was trimmed by 6 bases and V by 6 bases; bases with no gene match: 14. Per the germline V gene, CDR1 is LGHNT and CDR2 is FRNRAP. In nucleotides, the CDR3 is TGTGCTAGTGGCCACCCCTCCGGGACAGGGAGCGCCGGGGAGCTGTTTTTT. This translates into CASGHPSGTGSAGELFF.

The chain employs TRBV28 and TRBJ1-1; possible D gene TRBD1, 5 bases. Between the trimmed V and J ends, which lost 7 bases and 3 bases, there was a span of 15 bases. This CDR3 comprises 14 residues. Germline CDR1 reads MDHEN; CDR2 reads SYDVKM. The CDR3 nucleotides are TGTGCCAGCACCTTATTGGGGGGATACACTGAAGCTTTCTTT. Translating it yields CASTLLGGYTEAFF. Full variable domain (rest looked up from reference TRBV28 and TRBJ1-1): DVKVTQSSRYLVKRTGEKVFLECVQDMDHENMFWYRQDPGLGLRLIYFSYDVKMKEKGDIPEGYSVSREKKERFSLILESASTNQTSMYLCASTLLGGYTEAFFGQGTRLTVV.

The chain carries TRBV4-2 and TRBJ2-5, with 11 bases matching TRBD2. Germline lookup yields CDR1 LGHNA and CDR2 YNFKEQ. With 0 bases clipped from V and 2 bases from J, the junction kept 5 bases outside the gene matches. The CDR3 totals 17 residues. The CDR3 DNA reads as TGTGCCAGCAGCCAAGATAGTAGCGGGGGGGTACAAGAGACCCAGTACTTC. Amino acids: CASSQDSSGGVQETQYF.

The J gene is TRBJ2-3, the V gene TRBV5-1; 9 bases align to TRBD2. J gave up 2 bases and V 0 bases, and 4 bases lay outside the gene matches. The CDR3 has 16 amino acids. Germline-derived CDR1 and CDR2 are SGHRS and YFSETQ. CDR3 in DNA: TGCGCCAGCAGCTTGGTGGCTAGCGGGGCCACAGATACGCAGTATTTT. Amino acid sequence: CASSLVASGATDTQYF.

The CDR3 spells CASSSRGNEKLFF. Here the CDR3 DNA reads TGTGCCAGCTCCTCTCGGGGGAATGAAAAACTGTTTTTT. The chain recombines TRBV11-3 with TRBJ1-4, with a weak D call TRBD1 (5 bases). CDR1 SGHNT and CDR2 YENEEA come from the germline V gene. CDR3 size: 13 residues. Trimming removed 8 bases at V and 5 bases at J, with 12 bases between.

This chain links TRBV28 with TRBJ2-5, with TRBD2 matching over 10 bases. Germline assignment: CDR1 MDHEN and CDR2 SYDVKM. The ends lost 4 bases at V and 1 base at J; junction bases unmatched: 6. CDR3 length equals 16 residues. CDR3 loop: CASSSVRTSGQETQYF. In DNA, the CDR3 is TGTGCCAGCAGTTCCGTACGGACTAGCGGCCAAGAGACCCAGTACTTC.

This chain connects TRBV5-1 to TRBJ2-1, with 8 nucleotides matching TRBD2. J was trimmed by 8 bases and V by 4 bases; bases with no gene match: 8. Germline assignment: CDR1 SGHRS and CDR2 YFSETQ. The CDR3 sequence is 14 residues long. The CDR3 protein is CASSISGTRDEQFF. The CDR3 region has the DNA TGCGCCAGCAGCATTAGCGGGACACGGGATGAGCAGTTCTTC.

V is TRBV29-1 and J is TRBJ2-3; D is ambiguous. The CDR3 runs 15 residues. Trimming removed 6 bases at V and 0 bases at J, with 16 bases between. Germline CDR1 and CDR2: SQVTM and ANQGSEA. As DNA, the CDR3 is TGCAGCGTGCTGTCGGCTGTGACTAGCACAGATACGCAGTATTTT. Protein sequence: CSVLSAVTSTDTQYF.

The chain has TRBV4-3 and TRBJ1-1; a weak D match, TRBD1 (6 bases). The CDR3 totals 11 residues. V lost 5 bases to trimming and J lost 14 bases, with 15 bases between them. Per the germline V gene, CDR1 is LGHNA and CDR2 is YSLEER. The DNA for the CDR3 is TGCGCCAGCAGCTTCAGACAGGTTGTGTTCTTT. Amino acid sequence: CASSFRQVVFF.

This clone appeared once. The rearrangement links TRBV15 to TRBJ2-1; TRBD2 is a possible D gene (5 bases). The CDR3 spans 15 residues. The germline V gene encodes CDR1 LNHNV and CDR2 YYDKDF (reference sequence). The V end was cut by 1 base, the J end by 7 bases, with 14 bases between. CDR3 residues: CATSRVGKGRNEQFF. The CDR3 bases are TGTGCCACCAGCAGAGTCGGGAAGGGTAGGAATGAGCAGTTCTTC.

In the case of this clone: Other nucleotide sequences from this sample produce the same CDR3. The rearrangement uses TRBV2 and TRBJ2-5; tentatively, D is TRBD2 (6 bases). Germline V gives CDR1 SNHLY, CDR2 FYNNEI. The CDR3 sequence is 12 residues long. Trimming removed 4 bases at V and 4 bases at J, with 7 bases between. The CDR3 coding sequence is TGTGCCAGCAGTGTTAGCGGAGAGACCCAGTACTTC. It translates to CASSVSGETQYF.

The chain has TRBV15 and TRBJ2-7, with 10 bases that match TRBD2. Germline V gene sequence: CDR1 LNHNV, CDR2 YYDKDF (reference sequence). This CDR3 region has 15 residues. V was pared by 4 bases and J by 2 bases, with 5 bases of the junction left unmatched. The CDR3 protein is CATSTRLAGPYEQYF. CDR3 sequence (DNA): TGTGCCACCAGCACCCGACTAGCGGGTCCCTACGAGCAGTACTTC.

Here the CDR3 DNA reads TGTTCCCGAGCCCCAACGTACGAGCAGTACTTC. Protein: CSRAPTYEQYF. V gene TRBV30 combines with J gene TRBJ2-7; no firm D call. This CDR3 contains 11 residues. Germline V CDR1 and CDR2: GTSNPN, SVGIG (reference sequence).

The rearrangement uses TRBV19 and TRBJ2-3; 7 bases map to TRBD2. The V gene end was trimmed by 1 base and the J gene end by 5 bases; junction bases not matched to a gene: 9. The CDR3 covers 16 residues. From germline, CDR1 is LNHDA and CDR2 SQIVND (reference sequence). The CDR3 sequence: CASSIGSGGPEDTQYF. The CDR3 bases are TGTGCCAGTAGTATAGGATCGGGAGGCCCGGAAGATACGCAGTATTTT. Full variable domain (remainder filled in from reference TRBV19 and TRBJ2-3): DGGITQSPKYLFRKEGQNVTLSCEQNLNHDAMYWYRQDPGQGLRLIYYSQIVNDFQKGDIAEGYSVSREKKESFPLTVTSAQKNPTAFYLCASSIGSGGPEDTQYFGPGTRLTVL.

The chain combines TRBV5-4 with TRBJ1-3, with a tentative D call TRBD1 (6 bases). Germline CDR1 reads SGHNT; CDR2 reads YYREEE (reference sequence). V lost 4 bases and J lost 8, with 16 bases in between. This CDR3 is built from 14 residues. This CDR3 reads CASSADRVHDTIYF. CDR3 DNA sequence: TGTGCCAGCAGCGCGGACAGAGTTCATGACACCATATATTTT.

The chain couples TRBV7-8 to TRBJ2-7, with 7 nucleotides matching TRBD1. The CDR3 is 14 amino acids. V lost 0 bases and J lost 7; bases outside the gene matches: 6. The germline gives CDR1 SGHVS, CDR2 FQNEAQ. CDR3 DNA sequence: TGTGCCAGCAGCTTAGCGCAGGGGGTGAGTGAGCAGTACTTC. It translates to CASSLAQGVSEQYF.

The chain is built from TRBV2 and TRBJ2-7; a possible D gene is TRBD1 (6 bases). V was shortened by 6 bases and J by 4 bases, with 10 bases between the two germline ends. This CDR3 comprises 12 residues. Germline CDR1 and CDR2: SNHLY and FYNNEI. DNA of the CDR3: TGTGCCAGCAGCGTCACAGGGTACGAGCAGTACTTC. Its translation: CASSVTGYEQYF.

The J gene is TRBJ2-7, the V gene TRBV5-6; a possible D gene is TRBD1 (6 bases). The CDR3 is 14 amino acids. V shed 1 base and J shed 1 base, with 9 bases lying between them. Germline V lookup: CDR1 SGHDT, CDR2 YYEEEE. CDR3 nucleotide sequence: TGTGCCAGCAGCTTGTCTGACAGGTCCTACGAGCAGTACTTC. It encodes CASSLSDRSYEQYF. The whole variable domain, filled in from reference TRBV5-6 and TRBJ2-7, reads DAGVTQSPTHLIKTRGQQVTLRCSPKSGHDTVSWYQQALGQGPQFIFQYYEEEERQRGNFPDRFSGHQFPNYSSELNVNALLLGDSALYLCASSLSDRSYEQYFGPGTRLTVT.

This chain joins TRBV28 and TRBJ1-5; 10 nucleotides agree with TRBD1. With 4 bases clipped from V and 2 bases from J, the junction kept 5 bases outside the gene matches. The germline V gene has CDR1 MDHEN and CDR2 SYDVKM. CDR3 length: 16 amino acids. The CDR3 protein is CASSSRQGAGNQPQHF. The CDR3 nucleotides read TGTGCCAGCAGTTCTCGACAGGGGGCGGGCAATCAGCCCCAGCATTTT.

V and J are TRBV6-1 and TRBJ2-3; 8 bases map to TRBD1. The V segment lost 1 base and the J segment 4 bases; nucleotides outside the gene matches: 7. The CDR3 covers 16 residues. Germline values: CDR1 MNHNS, CDR2 SASEGT. Here the CDR3 reads CASSEGTGNGADTQYF. The CDR3 DNA sequence: TGTGCCAGCAGTGAAGGGACAGGGAATGGAGCAGATACGCAGTATTTT.

This clone was observed a single time. The chain uses TRBV6-5 and TRBJ2-3; possibly TRBD2 for D (6 bases). The CDR3 has 15 amino acids. Between the trimmed V and J ends, which lost 2 bases and 6 bases, there was a span of 15 bases. Germline V gives CDR1 MNHEY, CDR2 SVGAGI. The chain's CDR3 is CASSYTLEGGDTQYF. The CDR3 region has the DNA TGTGCCAGCAGTTACACCTTGGAGGGCGGGGATACGCAGTATTTT.

The V call is TRBV30, the J call TRBJ2-7, with 7 bases that match TRBD1. The junction had 8 bases not matched to a gene; V was cut back by 2 bases and J by 7 bases. The CDR3 consists of 13 residues. CDR1 and CDR2 from the germline V gene are GTSNPN and SVGIG (reference sequence). CDR3 sequence (DNA): TGTGCCTGGAGTAGGGGACAGAAGGTTGAGCAGTACTTC. Amino acid sequence: CAWSRGQKVEQYF. The full variable domain, its missing parts supplied by reference TRBV30 and TRBJ2-7, is SQTIHQWPATLVQPVGSPLSLECTVEGTSNPNLYWYRQAAGRGLQLLFYSVGIGQISSEVPQNLSASRPQDRQFILSSKKLLLSDSGFYLCAWSRGQKVEQYFGPGTRLTVT.

The V call is TRBV5-4, the J call TRBJ1-1, with no clear D. The CDR3 has 14 residues. Germline V lookup: CDR1 SGHNT, CDR2 YYREEE (reference sequence). V was shortened by 0 bases and J by 6 bases, with 12 bases between the two germline ends. The CDR3 protein is CASSLEPLGPEAFF. DNA for the CDR3: TGTGCCAGCAGCTTGGAGCCCCTTGGGCCTGAAGCTTTCTTT.

The chain joins TRBV19 to TRBJ2-7; the D gene is possibly TRBD2 (6 bases). V lost 5 bases and J lost 1, with 12 bases in between. Germline V gene lookup returns CDR1 LNHDA and CDR2 SQIVND (reference sequence). This CDR3 comprises 14 residues. The CDR3 sequence is CASSPGSLSYEQYF. CDR3 DNA sequence: TGTGCCAGTAGTCCCGGGAGTTTATCCTACGAGCAGTACTTC. Full variable domain (remainder filled in from reference TRBV19 and TRBJ2-7): DGGITQSPKYLFRKEGQNVTLSCEQNLNHDAMYWYRQDPGQGLRLIYYSQIVNDFQKGDIAEGYSVSREKKESFPLTVTSAQKNPTAFYLCASSPGSLSYEQYFGPGTRLTVT.